This T cell receptor (beta chain) appears in the sequencing data of a study of response to subunit inactivated influenza vaccine. Whole-study findings and limits: That few new T cells are recruited by each seasonal influenza vaccination was the authors' suggestion.

TCRdb fed the RT-PCR reads into MiXCR, producing one record per CDR3 protein. The sample includes about 650,000 distinct CDR3 sequences, 11% to 15% of them seen just once. In its sample, this clonotype was seen a few times. As yet, its antigen is unknown. The CDR3 spans 13 residues. V lost 9 bases and J lost 4; bases outside the gene matches: 6. Germline lookup yields CDR1 MNHEY and CDR2 SVGEGT. V is TRBV6-2 or TRBV6-3 and J is TRBJ1-1; 9 nucleotides align to TRBD1. The receptor comes from a man aged 50-59 years who received an inactivated influenza vaccine. The sequenced sample was PBMCs from blood, obtained approximately 15 days before vaccination. Here the CDR3 reads CASSRDRVTEAFF. In DNA, the CDR3 is TGTGCCAGTTCCCGGGACAGGGTCACTGAAGCTTTCTTT.